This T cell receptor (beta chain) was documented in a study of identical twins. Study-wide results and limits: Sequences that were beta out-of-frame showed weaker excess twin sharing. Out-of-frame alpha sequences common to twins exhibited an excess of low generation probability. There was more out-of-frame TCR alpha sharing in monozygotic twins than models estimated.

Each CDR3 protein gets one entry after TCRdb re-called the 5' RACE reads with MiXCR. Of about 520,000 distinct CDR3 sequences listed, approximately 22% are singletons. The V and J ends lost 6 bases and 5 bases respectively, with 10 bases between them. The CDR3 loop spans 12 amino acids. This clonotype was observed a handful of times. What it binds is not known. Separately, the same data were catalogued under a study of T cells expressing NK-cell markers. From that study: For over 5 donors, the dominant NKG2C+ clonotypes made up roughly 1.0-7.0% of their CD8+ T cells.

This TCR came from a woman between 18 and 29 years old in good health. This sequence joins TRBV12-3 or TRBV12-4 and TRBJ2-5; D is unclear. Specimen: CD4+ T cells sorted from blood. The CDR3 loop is CASSLFAETQYF. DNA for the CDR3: TGTGCCAGCAGCCTCTTCGCCGAGACCCAGTACTTC.